In its sample, the clone carrying this T cell receptor beta chain was seen a few times. Its antigen is not known. Each CDR3 protein is one row after TCRdb ran MiXCR on the 5' RACE reads. The sample holds roughly 170,000 distinct CDR3 sequences; just over 9.5% are singletons and the top ten take around 15%. Per germline, CDR1 DFQATT and CDR2 SNEGSKA (reference sequence). The CDR3 has 17 amino acids. V lost 1 base to trimming and J lost 7 bases; unmatched junction nucleotides: 19. This sample was included in a study of CD8 T cells in ankylosing spondylitis. Study-wide results and caveats: Researchers reportedly found disease-linked clones significantly enriched in matched ankylosing spondylitis synovial fluid. There was a TCR beta motif, made of fewer than 10 highly homologous variants, that appeared characteristic of ankylosing spondylitis blood.

This sequence originates from a female donor with ankylosing spondylitis or in good health (not recorded which). Sequenced input: blood, either unsorted or a sorted T cell fraction (not recorded which). The chain joins TRBV20-1 to TRBJ2-7; 7 nucleotides match TRBD2. The chain's CDR3 is CSARAQKRGEGPLEQYF. CDR3 coding DNA: TGCAGTGCTAGAGCCCAGAAGAGAGGGGAGGGCCCCCTGGAGCAGTACTTC.